The subject of this entry is one T cell receptor beta chain. This clonotype was observed a handful of times. There is no known antigen for this receptor. Base qualities are not provided; no much larger clone lies one nucleotide away. This sample is drawn from a study of T cell repertoires in cytomegalovirus infection (dated by TCRdb to between 2019 and 2020). Background for the entire study: The peptide stimulations were aimed at well-studied HLA-B-restricted epitopes as well as recently identified HLA-C-restricted CMV epitopes, whose presentation resists viral immunomodulation. Donor HLA type was relevant to the analysis, because carriage of CMV infection together with the matching HLA type was indicated by public TCR beta signatures. Overall study results and their limits: Cumulative frequency of public TCR beta family members discriminated carriers of CMV infection plus the relevant HLA type in this cohort and an independent roughly 320-donor cohort. The ex vivo response was dominated by HLA-C-restricted CMV-specific TCR beta clonotypes, and the single most frequent clonotype in two of eight donors was supplied by these HLA-C-restricted clonotypes.

TCRdb records Illumina HiSeq 1500 as the sequencer. In TCRdb, the public reads were trimmed at Q25 with fastp and aligned with MiXCR, with productive beta chains retained. Rows are unified per CDR3 protein, each entry keeping the most common DNA and genes. Present in this sample are fewer than 85,000 distinct CDR3 sequences, approximately 46% of which were seen just once. 90% to 95% of the sample goes to the ten largest clones. From its cysteine to its phenylalanine, the CDR3 spans 15 amino acids. CDR3 DNA only is kept here, 45 bases in frame from base 1. V loses 9 bases, J loses 1 base, and the germline ends lie 19 bases apart. In the germline V gene, CDR1 corresponds to MNHNS and CDR2 to SASEGT. This sample's treatment or condition label indicates: in vitro stimulation with specific CMV peptide epitopes to enrich CMV-specific T cells.

The specimen was CD8+ T cells from cultured PBMCs, collected from culture after CMV antigen stimulation. The TCR comes from a human donor in good health (CMV status not recorded). Some clones in this sample may be carry-over from other donors' samples. Rearrangement joined TRBV6-1 to TRBJ2-7, and TRBD1 may be the D gene, going by 6 matching bases. This receptor carries the CDR3 CASRLRDKTSYEQYF. In nucleotides, the sequence is TGTGCCAGTCGACTCCGGGACAAGACTTCCTACGAGCAGTACTTC.